The 32 T cell receptor beta chains presented below share a single source sample, sequenced in a study of blood T cell repertoires in COVID-19. Only in-frame clones appear in the TCRdb table, and some are missing; sequencing was by immunoSEQ multiplex PCR. The data hold almost 95,000 clones, with 80% to 85% observed a single time. The sequencing sample was made of peripheral blood. The source is a man between 60 and 75 years old with acute or convalescent COVID-19.

V is TRBV12-3 or TRBV12-4 and J is TRBJ2-5, with D possibly being TRBD1 (5 bases). The CDR3 runs to 13 residues. V lost 3 bases and J lost 3, with 8 bases in between. The CDR3 loop reads CASSFAGKETQYF. DNA of the CDR3: TGTGCCAGCAGTTTTGCAGGGAAAGAGACCCAGTACTTC.

The chain uses TRBV29-1 and TRBJ1-2; D uncertain. CDR3 size: 14 residues. The V gene lost 4 bases and the J gene lost 3 bases, with 15 bases spanning the gap. CDR1 SQVTM and CDR2 ANQGSEA come from the germline V gene. The CDR3, as DNA: TGCAGCGTTGGAGGTATCAGTTGGGACTATGGCTACACCTTC. This encodes CSVGGISWDYGYTF.

The chain couples TRBV4-3 to TRBJ2-5; 8 nucleotides agree with TRBD2. Trimming at V came to 2 bases and at J to 2 bases, leaving 10 bases not matched to a gene. The germline V gene encodes CDR1 LGHNA and CDR2 YSLEER. The length of the CDR3 is 17 residues. CDR3 coding DNA: TGCGCCAGCAGCCAACGCCCCGGCGCGGGGGGTCAAGAGACCCAGTACTTC. It codes for CASSQRPGAGGQETQYF.

This clone showed up just a few times. CDR3 residues: CASSPHTDTQYF. Written as DNA, the CDR3 is TGTGCCAGCAGCCCACACACAGATACGCAGTATTTT. The chain employs TRBV3-1 (or the pseudogene TRBV3-2) and TRBJ2-3; D is uncertain. The CDR3 sequence is 12 residues long. The germline V gene encodes CDR1 LGHDT and CDR2 YNNKEL (reference sequence). V lost 4 bases and J lost 2, with 4 bases in between.

CDR3 residues: CASSPPTGMSQPQHF. CDR3 nucleotides: TGTGCCAGCAGTCCCCCGACAGGAATGAGTCAGCCCCAGCATTTT. The chain employs TRBV28 and TRBJ1-5; tentative D call: TRBD1 (6 bases). Germline V gives CDR1 MDHEN, CDR2 SYDVKM. Between the trimmed V and J ends, which lost 5 bases and 6 bases, there was a span of 17 bases. This CDR3 has 15 residues.

This clone appeared a single time. The V and J genes are TRBV6-4 and TRBJ1-1, with D tentatively TRBD1 (5 bases). The germline V gene encodes CDR1 MRHNA and CDR2 SNTAGT. This CDR3 comprises 13 residues. Trimming took off 6 bases at V and 5 bases at J, with 13 bases between the two ends. The CDR3: CASSRTGGTEAFF. The CDR3 nucleotides are TGTGCCAGCAGCCGAACGGGGGGTACTGAAGCTTTCTTT.

V gene TRBV12-5 combines with J gene TRBJ2-7; no reliable D call. In germline, CDR1 is LGHNT, CDR2 FRNRAP. The CDR3 is 12 amino acids. Trimming cost V 2 bases and J 5 bases, with 7 bases left between them. This CDR3 reads CASGLREDEQYF. The CDR3 bases are TGTGCTAGTGGTTTGAGAGAAGACGAGCAGTACTTC.

The chain employs TRBV25-1 and TRBJ2-1, with D perhaps TRBD2 (7 bases). CDR1 is MGHDK and CDR2 is SYGVNS in the germline V gene. The CDR3 covers 15 residues. Trimming removed 2 bases at V and 5 bases at J, with 13 bases between. The CDR3 protein is CASSEMGGLHNEQFF. For the CDR3, the DNA is TGTGCCAGCAGTGAAATGGGGGGGCTCCACAATGAGCAGTTCTTC.

A remark on this clone: Other DNA sequences in this specimen translate into the identical CDR3. The chain uses TRBV5-1 and TRBJ1-1; 9 nucleotides align to TRBD1. Per the germline V gene, CDR1 is SGHRS and CDR2 is YFSETQ. This CDR3 has 15 amino acids. The V gene end was trimmed by 2 bases and the J gene end by 3 bases; junction bases not matched to a gene: 5. CDR3 sequence (DNA): TGCGCCAGCAGCTTACAGGGGGCGCGGGACACTGAAGCTTTCTTT. This encodes CASSLQGARDTEAFF.

The V gene is TRBV6-2 or TRBV6-3, the J gene TRBJ1-1, with D maybe TRBD1 (6 bases). The V gene's germline CDR1 is MNHEY and CDR2 SVGEGT. V was shortened by 2 bases and J by 8 bases, with 6 bases between the two germline ends. This CDR3 has 11 amino acids. Here the CDR3 DNA reads TGTGCCAGCAGTTACGGGACAGAAGCTTTCTTT. It is translated as CASSYGTEAFF.

This rearrangement joins TRBV5-4 to TRBJ1-2, with a possible D match to TRBD1 (5 bases). The CDR3 contains 13 residues. V lost 5 bases and J 1 base, leaving 9 bases between the germline ends. CDR1 and CDR2 from the germline V gene are SGHNT and YYREEE (reference sequence). The CDR3 loop reads CASSPDNNYGYTF. DNA of the CDR3: TGTGCCAGCAGTCCGGACAATAACTATGGCTACACCTTC.

The J gene is TRBJ2-7, the V gene TRBV27; TRBD1 is a possible D gene (7 bases). V was trimmed by 3 bases and J by 2 bases, leaving 11 bases between them. Germline CDR1 MNHEY, CDR2 SMNVEV (reference sequence). The CDR3 covers 14 residues. CDR3 region: CASSFRGETYEQYF. The CDR3 coding sequence is TGTGCCAGCAGTTTCAGGGGGGAGACCTACGAGCAGTACTTC.

This clone has a handful of counts. The genes are TRBV7-9 and TRBJ2-7; 11 bases line up with TRBD1. V lost 5 bases, J lost 6 bases, and 6 bases stayed unmatched. The CDR3 length is 14 residues. Germline V gene data show CDR1 as SEHNR and CDR2 as FQNEAQ (reference sequence). The CDR3 DNA reads TGTGCCAGCAGCCGCCGGGACAGGGGGAGCGAGCAGTACTTC. This sequence encodes CASSRRDRGSEQYF. Full variable domain (rest looked up from reference TRBV7-9 and TRBJ2-7): DTGVSQNPRHKITKRGQNVTFRCDPISEHNRLYWYRQTLGQGPEFLTYFQNEAQLEKSRLLSDRFSAERPKGSFSTLEIQRTEQGDSAMYLCASSRRDRGSEQYFGPGTRLTVT.

CDR3 in amino acids: CASSLNGGPLDGYTF. CDR3 DNA: TGTGCCAGCAGCTTAAACGGGGGGCCTCTTGATGGCTACACCTTC. The chain combines TRBV7-3 with TRBJ1-2; D might be TRBD1 (6 bases). With 1 base removed from V and 6 bases from J, the gap between germline ends came to 15 bases. Germline V gene data show CDR1 as SGHTA and CDR2 as FQGTGA. This CDR3 is 15 amino acids long.

This clone showed up just once. This chain connects TRBV19 to TRBJ1-2; a weak D match, TRBD1 (5 bases). CDR1 and CDR2 from the germline V gene are LNHDA and SQIVND (reference sequence). The CDR3 has 13 residues. V lost 9 bases and J lost 2, with 13 bases in between. The CDR3 nucleotides are TGTGCCAGCCAAGACAGCGCAAACTATGGCTACACCTTC. Encoded protein: CASQDSANYGYTF.

The chain joins TRBV6-5 to TRBJ1-2; the D gene is possibly TRBD1 (6 bases). This CDR3 comprises 13 residues. Germline CDR1 and CDR2: MNHEY and SVGAGI. V lost 7 bases and J 8 bases, leaving 17 bases between the germline ends. Here the CDR3 DNA reads TGTGCCAGCACTATCACAGGGTCATTGGGCTACACCTTC. The encoded protein is CASTITGSLGYTF.

The chain employs TRBV28 and TRBJ2-2; weak D call: TRBD1 (7 bases). The CDR3 runs 14 residues. Trimming pared 5 bases from V and 8 bases from J, leaving 15 bases between. CDR1 is MDHEN, CDR2 SYDVKM, per germline. The CDR3 region has the DNA TGTGCCAGCAGTCCGCGGACAGGACTAGGGGAGCTGTTTTTT. This sequence encodes CASSPRTGLGELFF.

The chain recombines TRBV11-3 with TRBJ1-1; unclear D gene. Trimming removed 1 base at V and 3 bases at J, with 6 bases between. This CDR3 region has 13 residues. The V gene's germline CDR1 is SGHNT and CDR2 YENEEA. CDR3 nucleotide sequence: TGTGCCAGCAGCTTAGTCCGGGACACTGAAGCTTTCTTT. It encodes CASSLVRDTEAFF.

The V gene is TRBV2, the J gene TRBJ2-7, with D maybe TRBD2 (5 bases). This CDR3 has 13 amino acids. Germline V gene sequence: CDR1 SNHLY, CDR2 FYNNEI. The ends were cut back, 2 bases at V and 5 bases at J, with 10 bases in the middle. CDR3 sequence (DNA): TGTGCCAGCAGTGAAAACAGCGGCCACGAGCAGTACTTC. It yields the protein CASSENSGHEQYF.

The gene calls are TRBV19 and TRBJ1-5, with TRBD1 identical over 7 bases. The CDR3 has 14 amino acids. V was clipped by 6 bases and J by 3 bases; unmatched bases: 5. Germline values: CDR1 LNHDA, CDR2 SQIVND (reference sequence). The CDR3, as DNA: TGTGCCAGTAGGATTGGGACAGACAATCAGCCCCAGCATTTT. Residues: CASRIGTDNQPQHF.

V gene TRBV25-1 combines with J gene TRBJ1-6; D call uncertain. The CDR3 is made up of 14 amino acids. V shed 3 bases and J shed 8 bases, with 11 bases lying between them. Germline lookup yields CDR1 MGHDK and CDR2 SYGVNS. The CDR3 nucleotides read TGTGCCAGCAGTGATCGGACGGGAGATTCACCCCTCCACTTT. This encodes CASSDRTGDSPLHF.

The J gene is TRBJ2-2, the V gene TRBV7-3, with 12 nucleotides matching TRBD1. From germline, CDR1 is SGHTA and CDR2 FQGTGA. The CDR3 is 16 amino acids. Unmatched junction bases numbered 8, after V lost 5 bases and J lost 7 bases. DNA of the CDR3: TGTGCCAGCAGCCTATGGGACAGGGGGCAGGACGGGGAGCTGTTTTTT. It encodes CASSLWDRGQDGELFF.

Comment on this clone: The identical CDR3 is also encoded by other nucleotide sequences in the sample. This chain links TRBV9 with TRBJ1-1; no definite D call. The CDR3 length is 12 residues. The V end was cut by 2 bases, the J end by 6 bases, with 8 bases between. The germline CDR1 and CDR2 sequences are SGDLS and YYNGEE. CDR3: CASSVGGSEAFF. The CDR3 bases are TGTGCCAGCAGCGTCGGAGGGTCTGAAGCTTTCTTT.

V gene TRBV4-1 combines with J gene TRBJ2-3; TRBD2 aligns across 14 bases. The germline CDR1 and CDR2 sequences are MGHRA and YSYEKL. J was trimmed by 6 bases and V by 4 bases; bases with no gene match: 9. The CDR3 has 17 residues. The CDR3 spells CASSPLTSGGAGDTQYF. The CDR3 bases are TGCGCCAGCAGCCCCCTGACTAGCGGGGGGGCCGGGGATACGCAGTATTTT.

V and J are TRBV5-1 and TRBJ2-3; possibly TRBD2 for D (6 bases). CDR1 SGHRS and CDR2 YFSETQ come from the germline V gene. The CDR3 extends over 13 amino acids. V lost 5 bases and J 4 bases, leaving 11 bases between the germline ends. The CDR3 DNA sequence: TGCGCCAGCAGTTCGGCGGGGTCAGATACGCAGTATTTT. It yields the protein CASSSAGSDTQYF.

This rearrangement joins TRBV7-2 to TRBJ1-6, with no clear D. Germline V gives CDR1 SGHTA, CDR2 FQGNSA. Deletions cut 6 bases from V and 0 bases from J, with 3 bases between. The CDR3 has 13 residues. For the CDR3, the DNA is TGTGCCAGCAGGAGCTCCTATAATTCACCCCTCCACTTT. Translating gives CASRSSYNSPLHF.

The V and J genes are TRBV5-6 and TRBJ2-3, with 7 bases that match TRBD2. CDR1 SGHDT and CDR2 YYEEEE come from the germline V gene. The CDR3 is made up of 10 amino acids. V was clipped by 5 bases and J by 15 bases; unmatched bases: 6. DNA for the CDR3: TGTGCCAGCAGTGGGGGGGAGCCTTATTTT. It codes for CASSGGEPYF.

The rearrangement joins TRBV7-8 to TRBJ2-5, with 7 nucleotides matching TRBD2. This CDR3 has 14 residues. V was pared by 1 base and J by 3 bases, with 2 bases of the junction left unmatched. The germline gives CDR1 SGHVS, CDR2 FQNEAQ. The DNA for the CDR3 is TGTGCCAGCAGCTTAGGGGGACTAAAAGAGACCCAGTACTTC. Protein: CASSLGGLKETQYF. The whole variable domain, filled in from reference TRBV7-8 and TRBJ2-5, reads GAGVSQSPRYKVAKRGQDVALRCDPISGHVSLFWYQQALGQGPEFLTYFQNEAQLDKSGLPSDRFFAERPEGSVSTLKIQRTQQEDSAVYLCASSLGGLKETQYFGPGTRLLVL.

The rearrangement joins TRBV5-5 to TRBJ2-7, with no clear D. V lost 2 bases and J 2 bases, leaving 14 bases between the germline ends. Germline CDR1 is SGHKS and CDR2 is YYEKEE (reference sequence). CDR3 length: 15 amino acids. The CDR3 loop is CASSFTSDRAYEQYF. The CDR3 DNA follows: TGTGCCAGCAGCTTCACCTCCGATAGAGCCTACGAGCAGTACTTC.

This chain links TRBV6-2 or TRBV6-3 with TRBJ2-1; 10 nucleotides match TRBD2. Germline V gene data show CDR1 as MNHEY and CDR2 as SVGEGT. J was trimmed by 8 bases and V by 6 bases; bases with no gene match: 19. The CDR3 loop spans 18 amino acids. CDR3 amino acids: CASSPSPRAGLARHEQFF. The DNA for the CDR3 is TGTGCCAGCAGCCCTAGCCCCCGGGCGGGACTAGCGAGGCATGAGCAGTTCTTC.

This chain uses TRBV7-2 with TRBJ2-7; 8 bases map to TRBD1. V was clipped by 1 base and J by 6 bases; unmatched bases: 11. The CDR3 extends over 16 amino acids. The germline gives CDR1 SGHTA, CDR2 FQGNSA. CDR3 region: CASSLVQGQGSREQYF. The CDR3 DNA sequence: TGTGCCAGCAGCTTAGTCCAAGGACAGGGAAGTCGCGAGCAGTACTTC.

The chain uses TRBV7-8 and TRBJ2-5, with 7 bases fitting TRBD1. CDR1 and CDR2 (germline): SGHVS, FQNEAQ. The CDR3 spans 16 residues. The V and J ends lost 2 bases and 1 base, in that order; junction bases with no gene match: 7. In nucleotides, the CDR3 is TGTGCCAGCAGCTTACTTTTGGGACAGTCCCAAGAGACCCAGTACTTC. Translating gives CASSLLLGQSQETQYF.